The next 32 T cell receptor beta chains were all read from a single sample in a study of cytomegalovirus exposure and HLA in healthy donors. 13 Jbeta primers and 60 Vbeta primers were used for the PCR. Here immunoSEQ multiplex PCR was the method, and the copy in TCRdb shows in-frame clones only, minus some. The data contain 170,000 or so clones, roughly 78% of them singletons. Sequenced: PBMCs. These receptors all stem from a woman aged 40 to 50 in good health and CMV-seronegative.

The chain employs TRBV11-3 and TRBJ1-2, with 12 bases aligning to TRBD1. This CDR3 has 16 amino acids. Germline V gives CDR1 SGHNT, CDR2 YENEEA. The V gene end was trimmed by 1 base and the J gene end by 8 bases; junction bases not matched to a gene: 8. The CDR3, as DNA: TGTGCCAGCAGCTTAGTCGGGACAGGGGGCCCTCAGGGCTACACCTTC. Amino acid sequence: CASSLVGTGGPQGYTF.

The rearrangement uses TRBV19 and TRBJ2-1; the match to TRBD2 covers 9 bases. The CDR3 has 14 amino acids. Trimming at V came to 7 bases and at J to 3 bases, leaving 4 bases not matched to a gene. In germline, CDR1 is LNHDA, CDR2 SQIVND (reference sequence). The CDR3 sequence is CASTTSGNYNEQFF. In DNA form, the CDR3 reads TGTGCCAGTACGACTAGCGGAAACTACAATGAGCAGTTCTTC.

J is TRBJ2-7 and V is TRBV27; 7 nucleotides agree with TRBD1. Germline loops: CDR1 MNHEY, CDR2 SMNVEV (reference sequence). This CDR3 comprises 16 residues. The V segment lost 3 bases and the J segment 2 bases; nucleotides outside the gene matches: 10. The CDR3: CASSLGLGDSAYEQYF. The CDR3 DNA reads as TGTGCCAGCAGTTTGGGGTTAGGGGACAGTGCCTACGAGCAGTACTTC.

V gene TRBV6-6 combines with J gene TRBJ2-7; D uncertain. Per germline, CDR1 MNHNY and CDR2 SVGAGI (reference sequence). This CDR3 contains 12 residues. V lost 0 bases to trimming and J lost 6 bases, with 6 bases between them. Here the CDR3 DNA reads TGTGCCAGCAGTTACTCCGGCGGCGAGCAGTACTTC. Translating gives CASSYSGGEQYF.

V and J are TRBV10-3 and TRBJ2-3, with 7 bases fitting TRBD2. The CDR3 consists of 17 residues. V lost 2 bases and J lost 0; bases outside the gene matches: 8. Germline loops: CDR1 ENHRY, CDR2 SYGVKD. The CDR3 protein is CAISEGVGGFSTDTQYF. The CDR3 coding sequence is TGTGCCATCAGTGAGGGCGTGGGAGGGTTTAGCACAGATACGCAGTATTTT.

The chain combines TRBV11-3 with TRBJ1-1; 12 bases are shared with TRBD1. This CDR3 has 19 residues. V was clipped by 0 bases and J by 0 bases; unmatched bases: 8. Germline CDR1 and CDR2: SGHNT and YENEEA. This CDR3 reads CASSLDARDRGRVNTEAFF. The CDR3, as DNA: TGTGCCAGCAGCTTAGATGCCCGGGACAGGGGGCGGGTGAACACTGAAGCTTTCTTT.

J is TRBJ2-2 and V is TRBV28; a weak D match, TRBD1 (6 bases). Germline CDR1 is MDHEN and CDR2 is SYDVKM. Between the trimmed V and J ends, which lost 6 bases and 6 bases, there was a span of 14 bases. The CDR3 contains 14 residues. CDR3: CASSPLQGSGELFF. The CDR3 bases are TGTGCCAGCAGCCCGTTACAGGGATCCGGGGAGCTGTTTTTT.

The CDR3 bases are TGTGCCAGCAGTGATTACGATATGGAGGGGGAAAAACTGTTTTTT. Its protein product is CASSDYDMEGEKLFF. The chain recombines TRBV25-1 with TRBJ1-4, with a tentative D call TRBD1 (5 bases). The V end was cut by 3 bases, the J end by 8 bases, with 16 bases between. In germline, CDR1 is MGHDK, CDR2 SYGVNS. This CDR3 is built from 15 residues.

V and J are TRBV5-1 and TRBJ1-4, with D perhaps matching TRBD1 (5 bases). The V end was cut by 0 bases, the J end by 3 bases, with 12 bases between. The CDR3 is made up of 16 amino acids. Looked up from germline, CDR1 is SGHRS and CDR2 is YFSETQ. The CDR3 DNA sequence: TGCGCCAGCAGCTTGGGCGGGGGTCTTCCTAATGAAAAACTGTTTTTT. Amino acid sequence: CASSLGGGLPNEKLFF. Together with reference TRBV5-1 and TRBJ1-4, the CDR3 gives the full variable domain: KAGVTQTPRYLIKTRGQQVTLSCSPISGHRSVSWYQQTPGQGLQFLFEYFSETQRNKGNFPGRFSGRQFSNSRSEMNVSTLELGDSALYLCASSLGGGLPNEKLFFGSGTQLSVL.

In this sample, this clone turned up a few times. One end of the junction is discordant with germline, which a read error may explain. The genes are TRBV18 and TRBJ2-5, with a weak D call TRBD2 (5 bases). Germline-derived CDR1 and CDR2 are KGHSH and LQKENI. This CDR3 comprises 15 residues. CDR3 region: CASSVSDVTRLTSDF. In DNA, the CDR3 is TGTGCCAGCTCAGTTAGCGACGTGACTCGGTTGACATCAGACTTC.

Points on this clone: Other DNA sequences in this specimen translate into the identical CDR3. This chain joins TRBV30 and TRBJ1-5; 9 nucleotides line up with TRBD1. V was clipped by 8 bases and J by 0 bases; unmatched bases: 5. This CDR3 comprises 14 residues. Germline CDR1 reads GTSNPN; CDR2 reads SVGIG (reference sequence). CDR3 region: CAGGQGDSNQPQHF. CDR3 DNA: TGTGCCGGGGGACAGGGAGATAGCAATCAGCCCCAGCATTTT. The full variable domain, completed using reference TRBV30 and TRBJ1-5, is SQTIHQWPATLVQPVGSPLSLECTVEGTSNPNLYWYRQAAGRGLQLLFYSVGIGQISSEVPQNLSASRPQDRQFILSSKKLLLSDSGFYLCAGGQGDSNQPQHFGDGTRLSIL.

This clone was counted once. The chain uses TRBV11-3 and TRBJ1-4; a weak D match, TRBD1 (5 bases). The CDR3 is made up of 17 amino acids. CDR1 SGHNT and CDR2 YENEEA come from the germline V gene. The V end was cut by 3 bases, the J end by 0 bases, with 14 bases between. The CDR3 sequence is CASSFDLTAATNEKLFF. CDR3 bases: TGTGCCAGCAGCTTTGACCTGACAGCTGCAACTAATGAAAAACTGTTTTTT.

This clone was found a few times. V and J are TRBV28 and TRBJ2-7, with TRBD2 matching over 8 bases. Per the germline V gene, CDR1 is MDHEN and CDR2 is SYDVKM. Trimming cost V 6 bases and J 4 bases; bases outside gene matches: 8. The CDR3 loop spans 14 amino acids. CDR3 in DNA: TGTGCCAGCAGCGGGGTAGCGGGGAGGTACGAGCAGTACTTC. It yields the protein CASSGVAGRYEQYF.

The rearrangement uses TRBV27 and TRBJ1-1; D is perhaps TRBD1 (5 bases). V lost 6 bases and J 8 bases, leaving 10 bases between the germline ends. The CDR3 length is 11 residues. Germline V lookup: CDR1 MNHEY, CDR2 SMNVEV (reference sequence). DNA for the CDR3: TGTGCCAGCAGCCAGGGTCAAGAAGCTTTCTTT. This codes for CASSQGQEAFF.

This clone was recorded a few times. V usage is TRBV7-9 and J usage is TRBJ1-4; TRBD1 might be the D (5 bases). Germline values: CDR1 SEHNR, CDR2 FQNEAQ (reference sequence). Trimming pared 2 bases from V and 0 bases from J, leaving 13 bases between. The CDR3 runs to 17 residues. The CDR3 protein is CASSLWGRFATNEKLFF. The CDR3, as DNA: TGTGCCAGCAGCTTATGGGGCAGGTTTGCAACTAATGAAAAACTGTTTTTT.

The CDR3 region is CASSQTQGGNYGYTF. The CDR3 coding sequence is TGCGCCAGCAGCCAGACCCAGGGAGGAAACTATGGCTACACCTTC. This chain connects TRBV5-1 to TRBJ1-2, with D possibly matching TRBD1 (5 bases). V was pared by 4 bases and J by 2 bases, with 15 bases between. Germline assignment: CDR1 SGHRS and CDR2 YFSETQ. This CDR3 region has 15 residues. The full variable domain, with the rest looked up from reference TRBV5-1 and TRBJ1-2, is KAGVTQTPRYLIKTRGQQVTLSCSPISGHRSVSWYQQTPGQGLQFLFEYFSETQRNKGNFPGRFSGRQFSNSRSEMNVSTLELGDSALYLCASSQTQGGNYGYTFGSGTRLTVV.

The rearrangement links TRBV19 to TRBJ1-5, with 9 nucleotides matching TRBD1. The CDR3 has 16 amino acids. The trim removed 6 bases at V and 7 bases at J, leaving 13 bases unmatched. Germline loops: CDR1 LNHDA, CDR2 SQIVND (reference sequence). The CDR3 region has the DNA TGTGCCAGTAGCCCTATCCGACAGGGGGGACGGCAGCCCCAGCATTTT. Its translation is CASSPIRQGGRQPQHF.

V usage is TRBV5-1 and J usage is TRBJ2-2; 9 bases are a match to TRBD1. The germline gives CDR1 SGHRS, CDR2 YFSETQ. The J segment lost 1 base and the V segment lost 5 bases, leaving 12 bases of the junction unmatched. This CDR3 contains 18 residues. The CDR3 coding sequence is TGCGCCAGCAGATCCGGGACAGGGCAGTTTAAGAACACCGGGGAGCTGTTTTTT. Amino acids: CASRSGTGQFKNTGELFF.

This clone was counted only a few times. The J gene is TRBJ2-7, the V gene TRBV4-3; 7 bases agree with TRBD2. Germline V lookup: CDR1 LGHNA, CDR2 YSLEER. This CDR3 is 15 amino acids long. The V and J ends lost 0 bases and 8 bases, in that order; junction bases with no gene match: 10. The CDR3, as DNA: TGCGCCAGCAGCCAAGATTGGGGGAGGGGAGCTAAGCAGTACTTC. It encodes CASSQDWGRGAKQYF.

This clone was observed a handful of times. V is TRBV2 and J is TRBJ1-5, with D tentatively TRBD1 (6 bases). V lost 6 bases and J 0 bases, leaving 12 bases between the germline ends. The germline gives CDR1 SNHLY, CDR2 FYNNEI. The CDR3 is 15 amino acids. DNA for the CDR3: TGTGCCAGCAGGGACAGACTTTATAGCAATCAGCCCCAGCATTTT. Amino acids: CASRDRLYSNQPQHF. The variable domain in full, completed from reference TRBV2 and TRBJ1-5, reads EPEVTQTPSHQVTQMGQEVILRCVPISNHLYFYWYRQILGQKVEFLVSFYNNEISEKSEIFDDQFSVERPDGSNFTLKIRSTKLEDSAMYFCASRDRLYSNQPQHFGDGTRLSIL.

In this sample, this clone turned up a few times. CDR3 nucleotides: TGTGCCAGTAGTATTGTGGCGGGAGTCTACGAGCAGTACTTC. It codes for CASSIVAGVYEQYF. V is TRBV19 and J is TRBJ2-7; the match to TRBD2 covers 7 bases. Germline loops: CDR1 LNHDA, CDR2 SQIVND (reference sequence). The CDR3 length is 14 residues. The V and J ends lost 3 bases and 3 bases, in that order; junction bases with no gene match: 5.

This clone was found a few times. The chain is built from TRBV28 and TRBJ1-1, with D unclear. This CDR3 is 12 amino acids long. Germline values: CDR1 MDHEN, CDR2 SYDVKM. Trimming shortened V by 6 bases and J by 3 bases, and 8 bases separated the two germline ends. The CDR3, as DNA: TGTGCCAGCAGAACAGCTTACACTGAAGCTTTCTTT. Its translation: CASRTAYTEAFF.

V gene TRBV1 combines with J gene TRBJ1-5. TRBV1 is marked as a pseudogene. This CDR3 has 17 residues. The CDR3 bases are TGCACCAGCAGCTTGTCCCTAGGGGGGGGAAGCAATCAGCCCCAGCATTTT. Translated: CTSSLSLGGGSNQPQHF.

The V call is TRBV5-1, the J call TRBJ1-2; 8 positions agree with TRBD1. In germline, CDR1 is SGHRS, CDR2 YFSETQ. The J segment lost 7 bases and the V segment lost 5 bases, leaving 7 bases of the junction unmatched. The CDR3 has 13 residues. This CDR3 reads CASSYTGGGGYTF. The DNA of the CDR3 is TGCGCCAGCAGTTACACAGGGGGTGGTGGCTACACCTTC.

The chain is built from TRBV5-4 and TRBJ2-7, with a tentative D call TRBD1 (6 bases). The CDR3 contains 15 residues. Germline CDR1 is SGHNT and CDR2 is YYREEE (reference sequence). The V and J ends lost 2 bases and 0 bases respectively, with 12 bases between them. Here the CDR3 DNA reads TGTGCCAGCAGCTTCAACAGGGTTCGCTCCTACGAGCAGTACTTC. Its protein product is CASSFNRVRSYEQYF.

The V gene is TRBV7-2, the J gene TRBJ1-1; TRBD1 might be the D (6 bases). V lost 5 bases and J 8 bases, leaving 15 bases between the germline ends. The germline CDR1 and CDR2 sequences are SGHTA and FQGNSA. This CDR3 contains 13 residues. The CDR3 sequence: CASSRTQGSEAFF. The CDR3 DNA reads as TGTGCCAGCAGCCGGACACAGGGTTCGGAAGCTTTCTTT. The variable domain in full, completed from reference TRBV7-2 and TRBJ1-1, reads GAGVSQSPSNKVTEKGKDVELRCDPISGHTALYWYRQSLGQGLEFLIYFQGNSAPDKSGLPSDRFSAERTGGSVSTLTIQRTQQEDSAVYLCASSRTQGSEAFFGQGTRLTVV.

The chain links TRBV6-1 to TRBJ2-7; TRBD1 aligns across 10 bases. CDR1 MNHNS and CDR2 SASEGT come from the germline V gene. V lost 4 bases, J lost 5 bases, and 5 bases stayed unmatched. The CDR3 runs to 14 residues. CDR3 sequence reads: CASSGRGQGNEQYF. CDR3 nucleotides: TGTGCCAGCAGTGGGCGGGGACAGGGGAACGAGCAGTACTTC.

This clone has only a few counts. CDR3: CSARLAGGQETQYF. CDR3 bases: TGCAGCGCCAGACTAGCGGGGGGGCAGGAGACCCAGTACTTC. The chain has TRBV29-1 and TRBJ2-5; 14 bases agree with TRBD2. Germline V gene sequence: CDR1 SQVTM, CDR2 ANQGSEA. The CDR3 runs to 14 residues. Germline trimming cut 7 bases from V and 5 bases from J; bases unmatched to any gene: 6.

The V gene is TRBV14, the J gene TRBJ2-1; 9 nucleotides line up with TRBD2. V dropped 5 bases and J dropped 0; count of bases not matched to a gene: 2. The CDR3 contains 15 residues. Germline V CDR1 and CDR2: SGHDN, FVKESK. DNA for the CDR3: TGTGCCAGCAGCTTGCGGGGGGGCTCCTACAATGAGCAGTTCTTC. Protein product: CASSLRGGSYNEQFF. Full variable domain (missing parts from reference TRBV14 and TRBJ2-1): EAGVTQFPSHSVIEKGQTVTLRCDPISGHDNLYWYRRVMGKEIKFLLHFVKESKQDESGMPNNRFLAERTGGTYSTLKVQPAELEDSGVYFCASSLRGGSYNEQFFGPGTRLTVL.

CDR3 sequence: CASRDYSTDTQYF. In nucleotides, the CDR3 is TGTGCCAGCCGGGACTATAGCACAGATACGCAGTATTTT. The gene calls are TRBV28 and TRBJ2-3; TRBD2 agrees at 7 bases. The germline gives CDR1 MDHEN, CDR2 SYDVKM. CDR3 size: 13 residues. Trimming took 8 bases from V and 0 from J; bases not matched to a gene: 2.

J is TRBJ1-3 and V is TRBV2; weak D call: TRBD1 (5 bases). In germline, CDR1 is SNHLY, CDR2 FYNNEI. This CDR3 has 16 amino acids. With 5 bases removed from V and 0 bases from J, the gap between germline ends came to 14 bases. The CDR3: CASSPLAGLSGNTIYF. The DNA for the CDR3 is TGTGCCAGCAGTCCCCTTGCGGGGCTCTCTGGAAACACCATATATTTT.

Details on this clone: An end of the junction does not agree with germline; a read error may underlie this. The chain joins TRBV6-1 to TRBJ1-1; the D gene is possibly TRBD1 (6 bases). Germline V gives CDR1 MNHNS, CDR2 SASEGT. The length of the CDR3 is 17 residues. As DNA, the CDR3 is TGTGCCAGCAGTGAAGAGGCCCAATGGGGGCCCAACAATGAAGCTTTCTTT. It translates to CASSEEAQWGPNNEAFF.